Listed here is a single T cell receptor (beta chain). The data were taken from a study of blood T cell repertoires in COVID-19. Across the study: In each case, the material was cDNA or gDNA derived from T cells, B-cell-depleted T cells, or PBMCs.

Authors' data handling: Amplification of reference gene primers provided the estimated nucleated cell counts. Repertoires were generated with immunoSEQ multiplex PCR, while TCRdb's copy carries only in-frame clones and drops some. V and J calls plus clone size are reproduced from that table; the DNA served to infer D and trimming. Of about 150,000 clones in the sample, around 83% were seen once. The CDR3 loop spans 13 amino acids. Per germline, CDR1 MNHEY and CDR2 SMNVEV (reference sequence). Unmatched junction bases numbered 7, after V lost 5 bases and J lost 12 bases. This TCR came from a woman in her sixties with acute or convalescent COVID-19. V gene TRBV27 combines with J gene TRBJ2-1; 10 nucleotides line up with TRBD2. Sequenced input: peripheral blood. The CDR3 loop reads CASSLGTSDRQFF. The CDR3 DNA sequence: TGTGCCAGCAGTCTGGGGACTAGCGATAGGCAGTTCTTC.